This paragraph reports one T cell receptor beta chain. V was cut by 5 bases and J by 8 bases, with 22 bases left in between. This CDR3 contains 16 residues. CDR1 is SEHNR and CDR2 is FQNEAQ in the germline V gene (reference sequence). This entry comes from a study of shared clonotypes between healthy human individuals. Profiled with immunoSEQ multiplex PCR; TCRdb holds only in-frame clones, not every one. There are around 1.9 million clones in the sample; roughly 93% occur only once, and over 1.5% lies in the top ten. Positive CCR7 selection of CD45RO-negative cells yielded the naive CD8 cells, and terminally differentiated effector memory CD45RA+ cells were excluded. There were only Caucasian adults among the donors, and all lived in Nashville, Tennessee.

The source of this sequence is a young man in good health. Some clones in this sample may be carry-over from other donors' samples. The specimen sequenced was naive CD8+ T cells from PBMCs. This chain links TRBV7-9 with TRBJ2-1; tentatively, D is TRBD2 (5 bases). The DNA of the CDR3 is TGTGCCAGCAGCACCGCCGGGAAGAGCCCATGGGATGAGCAGTTCTTC. The encoded protein is CASSTAGKSPWDEQFF.